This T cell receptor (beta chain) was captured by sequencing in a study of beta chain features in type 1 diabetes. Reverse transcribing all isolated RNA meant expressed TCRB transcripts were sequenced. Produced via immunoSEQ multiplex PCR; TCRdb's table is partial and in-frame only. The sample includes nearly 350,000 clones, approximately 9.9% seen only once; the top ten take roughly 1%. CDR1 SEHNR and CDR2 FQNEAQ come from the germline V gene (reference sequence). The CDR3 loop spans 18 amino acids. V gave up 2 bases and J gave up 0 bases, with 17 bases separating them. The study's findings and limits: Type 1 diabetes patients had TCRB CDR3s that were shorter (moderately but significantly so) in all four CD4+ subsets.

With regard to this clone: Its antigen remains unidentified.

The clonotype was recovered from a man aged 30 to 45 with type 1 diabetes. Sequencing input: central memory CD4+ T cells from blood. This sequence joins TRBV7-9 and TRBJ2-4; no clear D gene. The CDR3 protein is CASSLLTTSALAKNIQYF. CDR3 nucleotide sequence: TGTGCCAGCAGCTTACTAACGACGTCAGCACTAGCCAAAAACATTCAGTACTTC.